These T cell receptor beta chains were read from a single sample in a study of blood T cell repertoires in COVID-19. The table came from immunoSEQ multiplex PCR; TCRdb's copy has only in-frame clones and leaves some out. In the table there are some 190,000 clones, 88% of which are singletons. Specimen: peripheral blood. The receptor set was obtained from a man aged 25 to 40 with acute or convalescent COVID-19. Each CDR3 is given with its conserved first and last residue. Each record gives: CDR3 length, V gene, clone size, D gene, J gene, CDR3 protein, CDR3 DNA. A D gene is named only where the DNA matches it firmly. A clone size is listed for some rows: how often the clone was seen (once, few, many), or a class if it is expanded.

>17|TRBV24-1|NA|TRBD2|TRBJ2-3
CATSDPGLAGLTDTQYF
TGTGCCACCAGTGACCCGGGACTAGCGGGACTCACAGATACGCAGTATTTT
>13|TRBV28|once|NA|TRBJ1-1
CASILSVNTEAFF
TGTGCCAGCATTCTTTCCGTGAACACTGAAGCTTTCTTT
>12|TRBV12-3/TRBV12-4|NA|NA|TRBJ2-7
CASSLRIYEQYF
TGTGCCAGCAGCCTCAGGATCTACGAGCAGTACTTC
>15|TRBV5-1|NA|TRBD1|TRBJ1-5
CASSWNDRENQPQHF
TGCGCCAGCAGCTGGAATGACAGGGAGAACCAGCCCCAGCATTTT
>17|TRBV10-3|NA|TRBD2|TRBJ2-1
CAISESLAGGQRNEQFF
TGTGCCATCAGTGAGTCCCTAGCGGGAGGCCAAAGGAATGAGCAGTTCTTC
>12|TRBV6-1|NA|NA|TRBJ2-7
CASSDISYEQYF
TGTGCCAGCAGTGACATCTCCTACGAGCAGTACTTC
>13|TRBV7-9|NA|NA|TRBJ2-1
CASSLARYNEQFF
TGTGCCAGCAGCTTAGCCCGTTACAATGAGCAGTTCTTC
>14|TRBV7-9|NA|TRBD1|TRBJ2-7
CASSVGQGIYEQYF
TGTGCCAGCAGCGTCGGACAGGGAATCTACGAGCAGTACTTC
>14|TRBV3-1/TRBV3-2|NA|NA|TRBJ1-1
CASSRNSRNTEAFF
TGTGCCAGCAGCCGAAACAGCAGGAACACTGAAGCTTTCTTT
>15|TRBV9|NA|NA|TRBJ2-4
CASSRTGLAKNIQYF
TGTGCCAGCAGCAGGACGGGACTGGCCAAAAACATTCAGTACTTC
>14|TRBV27|NA|TRBD2|TRBJ2-7
CASSPRRGAYEQYF
TGTGCCAGCAGTCCAAGGCGGGGGGCCTACGAGCAGTACTTC
>15|TRBV3-1/TRBV3-2|NA|NA|TRBJ2-3
CASSPTTTPTDTQYF
TGTGCCAGCAGCCCCACGACTACCCCCACAGATACGCAGTATTTT
>12|TRBV29-1|NA|NA|TRBJ2-5
CSAARAEETQYF
TGCAGCGCTGCCCGAGCTGAAGAGACCCAGTACTTC
>16|TRBV4-2|NA|TRBD1|TRBJ1-1
CASSQDIRQGATEAFF
TGTGCCAGCAGCCAAGATATTAGACAGGGGGCCACTGAAGCTTTCTTT
>15|TRBV11-2|NA|TRBD1|TRBJ1-5
CASSLGQGSNQPQHF
TGTGCCAGCAGTTTGGGACAGGGGAGCAATCAGCCCCAGCATTTT
>16|TRBV27|NA|TRBD1|TRBJ2-1
CASSSERQGSYNEQFF
TGTGCCAGCAGTTCAGAGAGACAGGGGAGTTACAATGAGCAGTTCTTC
>17|TRBV4-1|once|TRBD1|TRBJ1-5
CASSQGPRTGVHQPQHF
TGCGCCAGCAGCCAGGGGCCTAGGACAGGGGTTCATCAGCCCCAGCATTTT
>15|TRBV7-9|NA|NA|TRBJ2-2
CASSLVVANTGELFF
TGTGCCAGCAGCTTAGTCGTAGCGAACACCGGGGAGCTGTTTTTT
>15|TRBV5-6|NA|NA|TRBJ2-1
CASSPLGGAGNEQFF
TGTGCCAGCAGCCCCTTGGGGGGAGCCGGCAATGAGCAGTTCTTC
>17|TRBV28|NA|TRBD2|TRBJ2-1
CASSLVLAGTTYNEQFF
TGTGCCAGCAGTTTAGTACTAGCGGGGACTACCTACAATGAGCAGTTCTTC
>16|TRBV19|NA|NA|TRBJ1-2
CASSTPGQQNNYGYTF
TGTGCCAGTAGTACACCCGGACAGCAGAATAACTATGGCTACACCTTC
>15|TRBV6-4|NA|NA|TRBJ1-6
CASSDRGGAGSPLHF
TGTGCCAGCAGTGACCGGGGAGGGGCAGGATCACCCCTCCACTTT
>16|TRBV5-1|NA|TRBD2|TRBJ2-5
CASSLGLGLAGETQYF
TGCGCCAGCAGCTTGGGACTGGGACTAGCAGGGGAGACCCAGTACTTC
>16|TRBV28|NA|NA|TRBJ1-1
CASSSPGGEKNTEAFF
TGTGCCAGCAGTTCGCCGGGGGGAGAGAAGAACACTGAAGCTTTCTTT
>15|TRBV28|NA|NA|TRBJ1-2
CASTTYPSQGYGYTF
TGTGCCAGCACCACGTACCCAAGCCAGGGGTATGGCTACACCTTC
>15|TRBV28|once|TRBD1|TRBJ2-7
CASVTAFGTAYEQYF
TGTGCCAGCGTTACTGCTTTCGGGACAGCCTACGAGCAGTACTTC
>15|TRBV27|once|NA|TRBJ1-5
CASSFISRGNQPQHF
TGTGCCAGCAGTTTCATAAGCAGGGGAAATCAGCCCCAGCATTTT
>14|TRBV5-4|NA|NA|TRBJ1-2
CASIIQGGGYGYTF
TGTGCCAGCATCATTCAGGGAGGAGGCTATGGCTACACCTTC
>13|TRBV30|NA|NA|TRBJ1-6
CAWSGGANSPLHF
TGTGCCTGGAGTGGCGGAGCAAATTCACCCCTCCACTTT
>14|TRBV5-1|NA|NA|TRBJ2-5
CASSLQGMVETQYF
TGCGCCAGCAGCTTGCAGGGTATGGTTGAGACCCAGTACTTC
>17|TRBV29-1|few|NA|TRBJ1-1
CSVVGGAKGGMRTEAFF
TGCAGCGTTGTAGGGGGGGCAAAGGGAGGGATGAGGACTGAAGCTTTCTTT
>14|TRBV4-1|once|NA|TRBJ2-3
CASTRGANTDTQYF
TGCGCCAGCACCCGGGGGGCTAACACAGATACGCAGTATTTT
>16|TRBV5-4|NA|TRBD2|TRBJ2-7
CASSRELALSSYEQYF
TGTGCCAGCAGCCGCGAACTAGCGCTAAGCTCCTACGAGCAGTACTTC
>16|TRBV30|NA|NA|TRBJ2-7
CAWSVLKGSLSYEQYF
TGTGCCTGGAGTGTACTAAAGGGGTCTCTCTCCTACGAGCAGTACTTC
>16|TRBV7-6|NA|TRBD2|TRBJ2-5
CASSLIFGGELETQYF
TGTGCCAGCAGCCTCATTTTCGGGGGGGAGTTAGAGACCCAGTACTTC
>14|TRBV19|NA|NA|TRBJ1-3
CASNAGSSGNTIYF
TGTGCCAGTAACGCCGGGAGCTCTGGAAACACCATATATTTT
>14|TRBV18|NA|NA|TRBJ1-1
CASSDSGVGTEAFF
TGTGCCAGCTCTGACTCCGGGGTGGGCACTGAAGCTTTCTTT
>16|TRBV12-2|NA|NA|TRBJ2-2
CASRLGLAGASGELFF
TGTGCAAGTCGCTTGGGACTAGCGGGAGCGTCCGGGGAGCTGTTTTTT
>16|TRBV11-2|few|NA|TRBJ1-1
CASSLAGTRGYSEAFF
TGTGCCAGCAGCTTGGCCGGGACACGGGGTTACAGTGAAGCTTTCTTT
>16|TRBV5-6|NA|NA|TRBJ2-1
CASSWYRAAAYNEQFF
TGTGCCAGCAGCTGGTACAGGGCAGCCGCGTACAATGAGCAGTTCTTC